Shown below are 25 T cell receptor beta chains from a single sample sequenced in a study of regulatory T cells in long-lasting Graves disease. The time point denotes: newly diagnosed GD, antithyroid drugs for less than 3 months. With RNA extracted from PBMCs as input, the TCR library was made. Library construction for TCR beta used iRepertoire HTBI primers and Arm-PCR of CDR3 regions. Via MiXCR, TCRdb re-called the multiplex PCR reads, giving one row per CDR3 protein. The data hold hundreds of thousands of distinct CDR3 sequences, with approximately 15% observed a single time. The data also belong to a second study, concerning T cells in Graves' hyperthyroidism and ophthalmopathy.

The sample was peripheral blood mononuclear cells (PBMCs), taken at new diagnosis, from a patient treated with antithyroid drugs. Source of these receptors: a woman in her twenties or thirties with Graves disease.

The sample holds many counts of this clonotype. The chain is built from TRBV20-1 and TRBJ1-4, with D maybe TRBD1 (6 bases). This CDR3 contains 14 residues. Deletions cut 6 bases from V and 4 bases from J, with 15 bases between. In germline, CDR1 is DFQATT, CDR2 SNEGSKA (reference sequence). In nucleotides, the CDR3 is TGCAGTGCCCCTGAAGACAGGATTAATGAAAAACTGTTTTTT. The encoded protein is CSAPEDRINEKLFF.

This clonotype was counted many times. The J gene is TRBJ2-7, the V gene TRBV6-1, with 9 bases lining up with TRBD1. V shed 8 bases, J shed 5 bases, and the junction held 13 bases outside the gene matches. The length of the CDR3 is 15 residues. CDR1 and CDR2 from the germline V gene are MNHNS and SASEGT. The CDR3: CASQWPGTGYDEQYF. DNA of the CDR3: TGTGCCAGCCAGTGGCCCGGGACAGGGTACGACGAGCAGTACTTC.

This sequence joins TRBV6-1 and TRBJ2-3; D remains unclear. The germline V and J ends were trimmed by 5 bases and 6 bases, with 21 bases remaining between them. The germline CDR1 and CDR2 sequences are MNHNS and SASEGT. This CDR3 region has 16 residues. CDR3 nucleotide sequence: TGTGCCAGCAGTAACCCGGCCGACACGGGCCGGGATACGCAGTATTTT. Protein product: CASSNPADTGRDTQYF.

The chain joins TRBV7-3 to TRBJ1-5; 7 bases are a match to TRBD1. The CDR3 contains 14 residues. J lost 5 bases, V lost 9 bases, and 10 bases had no gene match. Germline V gene sequence: CDR1 SGHTA, CDR2 FQGTGA. The CDR3, as DNA: TGTGCCAGGAGACAGGGTTATCTCGATCAGCCCCAGCATTTT. Its protein is CARRQGYLDQPQHF. Full variable domain (missing parts from reference TRBV7-3 and TRBJ1-5): GAGVSQTPSNKVTEKGKYVELRCDPISGHTALYWYRQSLGQGPEFLIYFQGTGAADDSGLPNDRFFAVRPEGSVSTLKIQRTERGDSAVYLCARRQGYLDQPQHFGDGTRLSIL.

At least ten counts were recorded for this clonotype. The chain carries TRBV5-1 and TRBJ2-1, with D uncertain. Germline V gene data show CDR1 as SGHRS and CDR2 as YFSETQ. The CDR3 runs 17 residues. The ends were cut back, 2 bases at V and 1 base at J, with 16 bases in the middle. CDR3 in amino acids: CASSFTDTPFSYNEQFF. The CDR3 nucleotides read TGCGCCAGCAGCTTCACAGACACTCCCTTTTCCTACAATGAGCAGTTCTTC.

Comment on this clonotype: Just one base apart from a much larger clone, this may be a read error. V is TRBV7-2 and J is TRBJ1-6; no clear D. The CDR3 consists of 15 residues. The germline CDR1 and CDR2 sequences are SGHTA and FQGNSA. The CDR3 protein is CASSLINGENLPLHF. In DNA, the CDR3 is TGTGCCAGCAGCTTAATTAACGGGGAGAATTTACCCCTCCACTTT.

As regards this clonotype: One base away lies a much larger clone, so this may be a sequencing read error. The rearrangement links TRBV2 to TRBJ2-1; tentatively, D is TRBD1 (6 bases). From germline, CDR1 is SNHLY and CDR2 FYNNEI. The V and J ends lost 8 bases and 4 bases respectively, with 18 bases between them. The CDR3 totals 15 residues. This CDR3 is CASGTGTLLYNEQFF. The DNA of the CDR3 is TGTGCCAGCGGTACCGGGACACTCCTTTACAATGAGCAGTTCTTC.

This clonotype has at least ten counts. The gene calls are TRBV2 and TRBJ1-1; the D is unclear. The CDR3 runs to 18 residues. CDR1 and CDR2 from the germline V gene are SNHLY and FYNNEI. V was trimmed by 4 bases and J by 0 bases, leaving 21 bases between them. In DNA, the CDR3 is TGTGCCAGCAGTGGGGTCGGACCCCCACAAAGGCTGAACACTGAAGCTTTCTTT. This codes for CASSGVGPPQRLNTEAFF.

The genes are TRBV6-1 and TRBJ1-5; 7 bases map to TRBD1. The CDR3 totals 16 residues. V shed 6 bases, J shed 0 bases, and the junction held 8 bases outside the gene matches. Per the germline V gene, CDR1 is MNHNS and CDR2 is SASEGT. CDR3 nucleotide sequence: TGTGCCAGCAGAGGGGACAGACTATATAGCAATCAGCCCCAGCATTTT. Translation gives CASRGDRLYSNQPQHF.

This rearrangement joins TRBV6-1 to TRBJ2-7, with D possibly TRBD2 on 6 matching bases. The CDR3 is 15 residues long. The germline V gene encodes CDR1 MNHNS and CDR2 SASEGT. V lost 6 bases and J lost 0, with 15 bases in between. The CDR3 loop reads CASRTSSVFSYEQYF. In DNA form, the CDR3 reads TGTGCCAGCAGAACCTCTAGCGTGTTCTCCTACGAGCAGTACTTC.

This clonotype was seen at least ten times. The chain combines TRBV6-8 with TRBJ2-7, with 8 positions matching TRBD1. This CDR3 has 14 residues. Germline V gene data show CDR1 as MNHGY and CDR2 as SAAAGT. Germline trimming cut 7 bases from V and 2 bases from J; bases unmatched to any gene: 7. The CDR3 DNA reads as TGTGCCAGCACCTGGACAGGGAGTCCCTACGAGCAGTACTTC. Protein sequence: CASTWTGSPYEQYF.

This clonotype was detected many times. V is TRBV20-1 and J is TRBJ1-1; no clear D. V was pared by 0 bases and J by 0 bases, with 17 bases between. Germline V CDR1 and CDR2: DFQATT, SNEGSKA (reference sequence). The CDR3 loop spans 17 amino acids. CDR3 sequence: CSARDPASDVLNTEAFF. DNA of the CDR3: TGCAGTGCTAGAGATCCAGCGTCCGACGTGTTGAACACTGAAGCTTTCTTT.

This clonotype was counted many times. The gene calls are TRBV18 and TRBJ2-7; TRBD1 matches at 8 bases. V lost 8 bases, J lost 5 bases, and 8 bases stayed unmatched. Germline loops: CDR1 KGHSH, CDR2 LQKENI. This CDR3 has 13 amino acids. The DNA for the CDR3 is TGTGCCAGCAGTCCCCAGGGGGCCCACGAGCAGTACTTC. Amino acids: CASSPQGAHEQYF.

This sequence joins TRBV18 and TRBJ2-1; TRBD2 might be the D (5 bases). The germline gives CDR1 KGHSH, CDR2 LQKENI. V was shortened by 10 bases and J by 1 base, with 17 bases between the two germline ends. The length of the CDR3 is 15 residues. The CDR3 region is CATKPYGGSYNEQFF. The CDR3 nucleotides read TGTGCCACGAAACCATATGGAGGTTCCTACAATGAGCAGTTCTTC.

This clonotype was detected ten times or more. The chain employs TRBV27 and TRBJ2-1; D is possibly TRBD2 (5 bases). This CDR3 has 15 residues. From germline, CDR1 is MNHEY and CDR2 SMNVEV (reference sequence). V dropped 6 bases and J dropped 0 bases, with 12 bases sitting between them. The DNA for the CDR3 is TGTGCCAGCAGCTTTCAAGCGGACTCCTACAATGAGCAGTTCTTC. Protein product: CASSFQADSYNEQFF.

This clonotype was counted a few times. This chain links TRBV12-3 or TRBV12-4 with TRBJ1-2; a weak D match, TRBD1 (5 bases). Trimming took off 5 bases at V and 6 bases at J, with 16 bases between the two ends. This CDR3 region has 14 residues. The CDR3 nucleotides read TGTGCCAGCAGTCTGACAGAGGGGAGGGATGGCTACACCTTC. Its protein product is CASSLTEGRDGYTF.

This clonotype was detected many times. The V call is TRBV7-3, the J call TRBJ1-1; D might be TRBD1 (5 bases). The CDR3 runs 14 residues. Germline-derived CDR1 and CDR2 are SGHTA and FQGTGA. Trimming shortened V by 1 base and J by 4 bases, and 10 bases separated the two germline ends. For the CDR3, the DNA is TGTGCCAGCAGCTTAAGTGGGGGTGGCACTGAAGCTTTCTTT. Protein: CASSLSGGGTEAFF.

The CDR3 coding sequence is TGTGCCAGCAGCCGTCAGGCGAACACCGGGGAGCTGTTTTTT. Protein sequence: CASSRQANTGELFF. This chain uses TRBV7-2 with TRBJ2-2; D remains unclear. Trimming took 5 bases from V and 0 from J, leaving 7 bases between them. The CDR3 is 14 amino acids. The germline V gene encodes CDR1 SGHTA and CDR2 FQGNSA.

This clonotype has at least ten counts. This chain joins TRBV2 and TRBJ2-7; the D gene is possibly TRBD2 (6 bases). The CDR3 is 14 amino acids. The V end was cut by 8 bases, the J end by 3 bases, with 17 bases between. Germline V gene data show CDR1 as SNHLY and CDR2 as FYNNEI. CDR3 amino acids: CASRTTILNYEQYF. The CDR3 nucleotides read TGTGCCAGCCGGACTACAATATTGAACTACGAGCAGTACTTC.

J is TRBJ2-7 and V is TRBV7-2, with 9 positions matching TRBD2. CDR3 size: 14 residues. The germline V gene encodes CDR1 SGHTA and CDR2 FQGNSA. Losses at the gene ends were 3 bases for V and 3 bases for J; bases not matched to a gene: 3. CDR3 sequence: CASSFLAGVYEQYF. DNA of the CDR3: TGTGCCAGCAGCTTCTTAGCGGGAGTCTACGAGCAGTACTTC.

This clonotype was recorded only once. This rearrangement joins TRBV5-1 to TRBJ2-2; 13 bases match TRBD2. This CDR3 spans 19 amino acids. Germline V gene sequence: CDR1 SGHRS, CDR2 YFSETQ. Germline trimming cut 4 bases from V and 2 bases from J; bases unmatched to any gene: 11. DNA of the CDR3: TGCGCCAGCAGCAAGGTCCGGACTAGCGGGAGTTATAACACCGGGGAGCTGTTTTTT. Its translation: CASSKVRTSGSYNTGELFF.

The J gene is TRBJ2-7, the V gene TRBV30; no clear D gene. Between the trimmed V and J ends, which lost 2 bases and 7 bases, there was a span of 12 bases. This CDR3 is 12 amino acids long. In germline, CDR1 is GTSNPN, CDR2 SVGIG (reference sequence). CDR3 loop: CAWSPAHSEQYF. In DNA, the CDR3 is TGTGCCTGGAGTCCCGCGCACTCTGAGCAGTACTTC.

This clonotype was detected only once. This may come from a read error, since a much larger clone is one base off. Without the conserved terminal phenylalanine or tryptophan, this CDR3 likely stems from a read error. CDR3 coding DNA: TGTGCCAGCAGCGTAGAGACAACCCCATTTTATGGCTACACCTCC. Translating gives CASSVETTPFYGYTS. The chain combines TRBV9 with TRBJ1-2; D is unresolved. This CDR3 region has 15 residues. The germline V and J ends were trimmed by 0 bases and 5 bases, with 14 bases remaining between them. CDR1 SGDLS and CDR2 YYNGEE come from the germline V gene.

Comments on this clonotype: This sequence may be a read error, since a much larger clone differs from it by one base. The gene calls are TRBV6-2 or TRBV6-3 and TRBJ1-5; weak D call: TRBD1 (5 bases). Germline values: CDR1 MNHEY, CDR2 SVGEGT. This CDR3 has 14 amino acids. Trimming took off 2 bases at V and 9 bases at J, with 14 bases between the two ends. The CDR3 DNA sequence: TGTGCCAGCAGTTACCCACAGAACAGGTCGCCCCAGCATTTT. This encodes CASSYPQNRSPQHF.

J is TRBJ1-2 and V is TRBV6-1; 9 bases map to TRBD1. The V segment lost 9 bases and the J segment 2 bases; nucleotides outside the gene matches: 7. CDR1 and CDR2 (germline): MNHNS, SASEGT. The CDR3 is 14 amino acids. CDR3 region: CASVQGAENYGYTF. In DNA, the CDR3 is TGTGCCAGTGTACAGGGGGCGGAGAACTATGGCTACACCTTC.